This is a list of T cell receptor beta chains from one sample in a study of blood T cell repertoires in COVID-19. Clones were read by immunoSEQ multiplex PCR, and TCRdb kept only the in-frame ones, dropping some. This table holds 60,000 to 65,000 clones, around 76% found once. The specimen was peripheral blood. The source is an elderly woman with acute or convalescent COVID-19. Both conserved end residues are part of each CDR3. The D gene is left open where the match is weak. Size values are once, few and many counts, or a class for expanded clones, and some rows have none.

d_call	v_call	clone_size	j_call	cdr3_aa	cdr3_nt
TRBD1	TRBV9	NA	TRBJ1-6	CASSAGQGGNSPLHF	TGTGCCAGCAGCGCCGGACAGGGTGGAAATTCACCCCTCCACTTT
TRBD1	TRBV19	NA	TRBJ1-4	CASTGQGTATNEKLFF	TGTGCCAGTACGGGACAGGGGACTGCAACTAATGAAAAACTGTTTTTT
TRBD2	TRBV4-1	once	TRBJ2-1	CASSLLAGVAPEQFF	TGCGCCAGCAGCCTACTAGCGGGAGTCGCACCTGAGCAGTTCTTC
TRBD2	TRBV2	NA	TRBJ2-1	CASSLAGVANNEQFF	TGTGCCAGCAGTCTAGCGGGAGTAGCGAACAATGAGCAGTTCTTC
TRBD1	TRBV6-2/TRBV6-3	NA	TRBJ1-2	CASSYGQGNYGYTF	TGTGCCAGCAGTTACGGACAGGGAAACTATGGCTACACCTTC
TRBD2	TRBV6-5	NA	TRBJ2-3	CATRSGREGDTQYF	TGTGCCACGAGGAGCGGGAGGGAGGGGGATACGCAGTATTTT
TRBD1	TRBV19	NA	TRBJ1-1	CASSIRGQGSTEAFF	TGTGCCAGTAGTATTCGTGGACAGGGGTCGACTGAAGCTTTCTTT
NA	TRBV28	NA	TRBJ2-2	CASSSRGTGELFF	TGTGCCAGCAGTTCTAGGGGTACCGGGGAGCTGTTTTTT
NA	TRBV6-5	few	TRBJ1-5	CASSYSRESQPQHF	TGTGCCAGCAGTTACTCGAGGGAGAGTCAGCCCCAGCATTTT
TRBD1	TRBV28	few	TRBJ2-1	CASRLNPGQAYNEQFF	TGTGCCAGCAGGTTGAACCCGGGACAGGCCTACAATGAGCAGTTCTTC
NA	TRBV27	NA	TRBJ1-2	CASSSLGPAGYTF	TGTGCCAGCAGTTCCTTGGGGCCGGCTGGCTACACCTTC
NA	TRBV7-3	NA	TRBJ1-3	CASSLQGSGNTIYF	TGTGCCAGCAGCCTCCAGGGATCTGGAAACACCATATATTTT
TRBD1	TRBV19	NA	TRBJ1-2	CASSRGSQGEGGYTF	TGTGCCAGTAGTCGGGGCTCACAGGGGGAAGGTGGCTACACCTTC
TRBD1	TRBV27	once	TRBJ1-2	CASSFGDRVGYTF	TGTGCCAGCAGTTTTGGGGACAGGGTCGGCTACACCTTC
TRBD1	TRBV5-1	few	TRBJ1-1	CASSPGGGTGVTEAFF	TGCGCCAGCAGCCCTGGGGGCGGGACAGGGGTTACTGAAGCTTTCTTT
NA	TRBV7-2	many	TRBJ2-3	CASSLGPSGNTQYF	TGTGCCAGCAGCCTCGGACCGTCAGGGAATACGCAGTATTTT
NA	TRBV5-5	NA	TRBJ2-3	CASSHRWGPSFDTQYF	TGTGCCAGCAGCCATCGGTGGGGGCCCTCCTTTGATACGCAGTATTTT
NA	TRBV7-6	NA	TRBJ1-3	CASSLAGSSGNTIYF	TGTGCCAGCAGCTTGGCGGGGTCGTCTGGAAACACCATATATTTT
NA	TRBV15	NA	TRBJ2-5	CATSRDLGSETQYF	TGTGCCACCAGCAGAGATCTAGGCTCCGAGACCCAGTACTTC
NA	TRBV11-1	NA	TRBJ2-1	CASSLASGYSSYNEQFF	TGTGCCAGCAGCTTAGCTAGCGGATATAGCTCCTACAATGAGCAGTTCTTC
TRBD1	TRBV4-1	NA	TRBJ1-1	CASSQDHGQGDRPAFF	TGCGCCAGCAGCCAAGACCATGGACAGGGGGACCGGCCGGCTTTCTTT
NA	TRBV6-1	NA	TRBJ1-2	CASSEARGYGYTF	TGTGCCAGCAGTGAGGCGCGGGGCTATGGCTACACCTTC
NA	TRBV28	NA	TRBJ1-5	CASSFGPRVRRYQPQHF	TGTGCCAGCAGTTTTGGTCCCAGGGTTCGTCGGTATCAGCCCCAGCATTTT
TRBD2	TRBV11-3	NA	TRBJ2-5	CASSPGLAGVETQYF	TGTGCCAGCAGCCCGGGACTAGCGGGAGTTGAGACCCAGTACTTC
NA	TRBV4-1	NA	TRBJ1-3	CASSQVSGSAGNTIYF	TGCGCCAGCAGCCAAGTTTCGGGTTCGGCTGGAAACACCATATATTTT
NA	TRBV7-3	NA	TRBJ2-1	CASSLTGTPSYNEQFF	TGTGCCAGCAGCTTAACAGGGACTCCCTCCTACAATGAGCAGTTCTTC
NA	TRBV15	once	TRBJ1-2	CATSSEPPLYGYTF	TGTGCCACCAGCAGTGAGCCCCCCCTATATGGCTACACCTTC
NA	TRBV6-5	NA	TRBJ1-2	CASSPYPGGNYGYTF	TGTGCCAGCAGTCCCTACCCCGGGGGAAACTATGGCTACACCTTC
NA	TRBV27	NA	TRBJ2-3	CASSPRRGGSTQYF	TGTGCCAGCAGTCCCCGTAGGGGAGGAAGTACGCAGTATTTT